These T cell receptor beta chains were read from a single sample in a study of siplizumab effects on memory and regulatory T cells. Produced via immunoSEQ multiplex PCR; TCRdb's table is partial and in-frame only. The sample shows 85,000 to 130,000 clones, over 90% of them seen only once. The sequencing input was Tregs sorted from blood. These TCRs come from a human donor in good health. Both conserved end residues are part of each CDR3. A D gene is named only where the DNA matches it firmly. Expanded clones are given a class, and other clones once, few, many or no size at all.

-	TRBV19	-	TRBJ1-3	TGTGCCAGTAGTGCCCGACCAACCTCTGCTTTCTCTGGAAACACCATATATTTT	CASSARPTSAFSGNTIYF
TRBD2	TRBV5-1	-	TRBJ2-1	TGCGCCAGCAGCGTTAGCGGGGAGCAGTTCTTC	CASSVSGEQFF
TRBD1	TRBV7-9	-	TRBJ2-7	TGTGCCAGCAGCTTAGCCGCAGGGGGCCGCGAGCAGTACTTC	CASSLAAGGREQYF
-	TRBV6-5	-	TRBJ2-1	TGTGCCAGCAGTTCTAGGGGGACCTCCTACAATGAGCAGTTCTTC	CASSSRGTSYNEQFF
-	TRBV9	-	TRBJ1-2	TGTGCCAGCAGCGCTACGACAGGAGGTAACTATGGCTACACCTTC	CASSATTGGNYGYTF
-	TRBV2	-	TRBJ1-3	TGTGCCAGCAGTGTGGGTTCCTCTGGAAACACCATATATTTT	CASSVGSSGNTIYF
-	TRBV6-5	-	TRBJ2-1	TGTGCCAGCAGCCCGACATCCTACAATGAGCAGTTCTTC	CASSPTSYNEQFF
-	TRBV6-4	-	TRBJ2-1	TGTGCCAGCAGCGCCGGGTGGGGCTTGAGTAATGAGCAGTTCTTC	CASSAGWGLSNEQFF
TRBD1	TRBV18	-	TRBJ2-5	TGTGCCAGCTCACCAACGACAGGGGATTTAGGAGAGACCCAGTACTTC	CASSPTTGDLGETQYF
-	TRBV6-1	few	TRBJ1-5	TGTGCCAGCAGTGAATCTACAGGGAGACCCCAGCATTTT	CASSESTGRPQHF
TRBD2	TRBV7-8	-	TRBJ2-3	TGTGCCAGCAGCTTAAGACCCCCCAGCGGGACCAGCACAGATACGCAGTATTTT	CASSLRPPSGTSTDTQYF
-	TRBV18	-	TRBJ2-5	TGTGCCAGCTCACCACCGACGGTGAGGGAGACCCAGTACTTC	CASSPPTVRETQYF
-	TRBV2	-	TRBJ1-3	TGTGCCAGCAGTGTGGCAGGGACCTCTGGAAACACCATATATTTT	CASSVAGTSGNTIYF